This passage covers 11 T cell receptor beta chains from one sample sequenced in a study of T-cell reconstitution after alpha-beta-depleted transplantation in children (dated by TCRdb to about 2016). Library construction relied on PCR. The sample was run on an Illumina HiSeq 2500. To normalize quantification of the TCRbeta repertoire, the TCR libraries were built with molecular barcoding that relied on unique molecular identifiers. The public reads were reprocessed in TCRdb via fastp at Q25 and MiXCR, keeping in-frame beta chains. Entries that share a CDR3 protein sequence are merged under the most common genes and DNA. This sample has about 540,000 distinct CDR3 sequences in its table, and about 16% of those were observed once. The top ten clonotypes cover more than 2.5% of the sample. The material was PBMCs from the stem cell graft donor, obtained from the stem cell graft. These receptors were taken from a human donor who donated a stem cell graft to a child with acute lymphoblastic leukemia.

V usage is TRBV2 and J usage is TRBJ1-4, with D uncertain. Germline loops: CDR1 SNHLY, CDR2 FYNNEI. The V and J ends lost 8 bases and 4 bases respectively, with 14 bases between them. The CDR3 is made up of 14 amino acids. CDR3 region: CASLKPFGNEKLFF. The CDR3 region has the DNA TGTGCCAGCCTTAAGCCATTTGGTAATGAAAAACTGTTTTTT.

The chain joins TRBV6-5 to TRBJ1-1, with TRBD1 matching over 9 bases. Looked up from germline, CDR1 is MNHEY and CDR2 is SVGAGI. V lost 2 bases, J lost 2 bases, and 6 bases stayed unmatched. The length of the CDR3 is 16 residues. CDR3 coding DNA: TGTGCCAGCAGTTACGGGGGACAGGGACTTAACACTGAAGCTTTCTTT. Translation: CASSYGGQGLNTEAFF.

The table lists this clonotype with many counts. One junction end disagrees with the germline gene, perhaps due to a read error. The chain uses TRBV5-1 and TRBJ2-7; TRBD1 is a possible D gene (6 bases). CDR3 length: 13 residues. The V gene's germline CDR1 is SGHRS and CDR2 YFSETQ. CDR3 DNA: TGTGCCAGCAGCTTCCCGGGGACATACGAGCAGTACTTC. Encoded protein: CASSFPGTYEQYF.

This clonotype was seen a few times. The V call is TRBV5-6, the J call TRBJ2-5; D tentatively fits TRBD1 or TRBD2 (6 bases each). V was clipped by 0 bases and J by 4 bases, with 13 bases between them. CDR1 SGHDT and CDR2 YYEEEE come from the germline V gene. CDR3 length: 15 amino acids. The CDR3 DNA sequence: TGTGCCAGCAGCTTGGACGGGGGCTGGATAGAGACCCAGTACTTC. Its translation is CASSLDGGWIETQYF.

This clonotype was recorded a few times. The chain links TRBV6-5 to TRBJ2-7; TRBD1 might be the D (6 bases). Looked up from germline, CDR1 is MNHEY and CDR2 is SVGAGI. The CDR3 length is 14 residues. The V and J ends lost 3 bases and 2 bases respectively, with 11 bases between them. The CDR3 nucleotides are TGTGCCAGCAGTTATAAGGGACACACCTACGAGCAGTACTTC. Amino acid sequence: CASSYKGHTYEQYF.

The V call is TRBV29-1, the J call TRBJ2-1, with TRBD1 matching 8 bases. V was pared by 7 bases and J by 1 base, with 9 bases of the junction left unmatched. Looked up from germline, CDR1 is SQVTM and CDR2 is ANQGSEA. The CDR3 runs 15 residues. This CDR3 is CSALTGAPSYNEQFF. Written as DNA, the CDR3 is TGCAGCGCTTTGACAGGGGCGCCATCCTACAATGAGCAGTTCTTC.

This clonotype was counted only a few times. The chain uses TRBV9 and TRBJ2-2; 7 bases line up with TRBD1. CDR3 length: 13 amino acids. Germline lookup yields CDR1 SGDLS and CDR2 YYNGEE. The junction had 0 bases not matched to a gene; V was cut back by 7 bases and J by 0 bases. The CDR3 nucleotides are TGTGCCAGCGGGACAGCGAACACCGGGGAGCTGTTTTTT. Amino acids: CASGTANTGELFF.

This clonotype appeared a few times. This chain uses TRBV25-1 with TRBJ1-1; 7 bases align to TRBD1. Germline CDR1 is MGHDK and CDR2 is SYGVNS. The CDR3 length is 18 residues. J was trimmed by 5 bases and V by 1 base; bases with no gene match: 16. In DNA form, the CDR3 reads TGTGCCAGCAGTGAATCAGGTAGGGGGCGCGTGTCTTCTACTGAAGCTTTCTTT. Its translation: CASSESGRGRVSSTEAFF.

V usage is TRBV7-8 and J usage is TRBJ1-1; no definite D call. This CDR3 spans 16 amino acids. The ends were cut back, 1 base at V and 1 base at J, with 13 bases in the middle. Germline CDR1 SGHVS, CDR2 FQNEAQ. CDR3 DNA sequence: TGTGCCAGCAGCTTAGTACGGTGGCAGAAGAACACTGAAGCTTTCTTT. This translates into CASSLVRWQKNTEAFF.

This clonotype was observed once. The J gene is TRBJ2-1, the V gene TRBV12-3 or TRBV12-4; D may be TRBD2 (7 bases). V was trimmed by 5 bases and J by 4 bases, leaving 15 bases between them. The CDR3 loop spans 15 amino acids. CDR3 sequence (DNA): TGTGCCAGCAGTGATTACGGGGGGCTTTACAATGAGCAGTTCTTC. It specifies CASSDYGGLYNEQFF.

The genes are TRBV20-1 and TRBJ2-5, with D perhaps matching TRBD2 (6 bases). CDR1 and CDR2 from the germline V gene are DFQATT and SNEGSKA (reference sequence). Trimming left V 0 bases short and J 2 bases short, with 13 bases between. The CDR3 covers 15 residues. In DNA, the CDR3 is TGCAGTGCTAGAGATATGTCCGGACTACAAGAGACCCAGTACTTC. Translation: CSARDMSGLQETQYF.